The 30 T cell receptor beta chains listed next were all sequenced from one sample in a study of blood T cell repertoires in COVID-19. Assay used: immunoSEQ multiplex PCR; TCRdb lists only in-frame clones, some missing. In the table there are almost 250,000 clones, roughly 88% of which are singletons. Sequenced sample: peripheral blood. The receptors come from a woman aged 80 or over with COVID-19, enrolled during active disease.

This clone was counted once. The genes are TRBV6-6 and TRBJ2-5; 10 bases match TRBD1. The CDR3 has 15 residues. Germline CDR1 MNHNY, CDR2 SVGAGI (reference sequence). Trimming at V came to 2 bases and at J to 5 bases, leaving 5 bases not matched to a gene. As DNA, the CDR3 is TGTGCCAGCAGTTACGGACAGGGGGAGGGGGAGACCCAGTACTTC. The encoded protein is CASSYGQGEGETQYF.

The J gene is TRBJ2-1, the V gene TRBV11-2, with D maybe TRBD2 (5 bases). Per germline, CDR1 SGHAT and CDR2 FQNNGV. The V end lost 6 bases, the J end lost 5 bases, and 20 bases lay between the germline ends. The CDR3 is 16 residues long. CDR3 residues: CASRRPGGPRNNEQFF. In DNA, the CDR3 is TGTGCCAGCAGAAGACCCGGAGGTCCCAGGAACAATGAGCAGTTCTTC.

V and J are TRBV5-1 and TRBJ1-1; TRBD1 aligns across 8 bases. V was pared by 0 bases and J by 8 bases, with 9 bases of the junction left unmatched. The CDR3 covers 15 residues. CDR1 is SGHRS and CDR2 is YFSETQ in the germline V gene. The CDR3 nucleotides are TGCGCCAGCAGCTTGGGGACCGCGGGACAGGTGGAAGCTTTCTTT. This translates into CASSLGTAGQVEAFF. The whole variable domain, filled in from reference TRBV5-1 and TRBJ1-1, reads KAGVTQTPRYLIKTRGQQVTLSCSPISGHRSVSWYQQTPGQGLQFLFEYFSETQRNKGNFPGRFSGRQFSNSRSEMNVSTLELGDSALYLCASSLGTAGQVEAFFGQGTRLTVV.

The rearrangement uses TRBV6-5 and TRBJ1-2, with a tentative D call TRBD1 (6 bases). The V gene lost 8 bases and the J gene lost 4 bases, with 8 bases spanning the gap. The CDR3 loop spans 11 amino acids. Germline loops: CDR1 MNHEY, CDR2 SVGAGI. CDR3 DNA: TGTGCCAGCCGGGACACCTATGGCTACACCTTC. Amino acid sequence: CASRDTYGYTF.

This sequence joins TRBV7-2 and TRBJ1-1, with D uncertain. Trimming took off 3 bases at V and 2 bases at J, with 13 bases between the two ends. CDR3 length equals 15 residues. Germline V gene sequence: CDR1 SGHTA, CDR2 FQGNSA. The CDR3 sequence: CASSFSSGPNTEAFF. The CDR3 DNA follows: TGTGCCAGCAGCTTTTCGTCAGGTCCTAACACTGAAGCTTTCTTT.

The chain couples TRBV5-3 to TRBJ2-5, with TRBD2 matching over 7 bases. TRBV5-3 is known as an ORF, though its function is uncertain. Germline trimming cut 0 bases from V and 3 bases from J; bases unmatched to any gene: 2. The CDR3 consists of 14 residues. CDR3 sequence (DNA): TGTGCCAGAAGCTTGGCGGGGGGAGAAGAGACCCAGTACTTC. Amino acid sequence: CARSLAGGEETQYF.

The rearrangement uses TRBV28 and TRBJ1-2; the match to TRBD1 covers 9 bases. CDR3 length: 13 amino acids. Germline CDR1 is MDHEN and CDR2 is SYDVKM. With 6 bases clipped from V and 4 bases from J, the junction kept 3 bases outside the gene matches. The CDR3 here is CASSWTGVYGYTF. Written as DNA, the CDR3 is TGTGCCAGCAGCTGGACAGGGGTCTATGGCTACACCTTC.

J is TRBJ2-1 and V is TRBV5-6; 12 bases line up with TRBD2. The J segment lost 0 bases and the V segment lost 4 bases, leaving 5 bases of the junction unmatched. This CDR3 has 17 amino acids. Germline V CDR1 and CDR2: SGHDT, YYEEEE. CDR3 nucleotide sequence: TGTGCCAGCAGCGGACTAGCGGGGCCGAGCTCCTACAATGAGCAGTTCTTC. The encoded protein is CASSGLAGPSSYNEQFF.

V and J are TRBV29-1 and TRBJ1-2; D not certain. Trimming shortened V by 5 bases and J by 8 bases, and 15 bases separated the two germline ends. The CDR3 is 12 residues long. Germline V gene data show CDR1 as SQVTM and CDR2 as ANQGSEA. CDR3 DNA: TGCAGCGTTCTGACCCCTGGAGAAGGCTACACCTTC. Its protein is CSVLTPGEGYTF.

The chain couples TRBV11-1 to TRBJ2-2; the D gene is possibly TRBD1 (6 bases). V lost 4 bases to trimming and J lost 15 bases, with 15 bases between them. The germline V gene has CDR1 SGHAT and CDR2 FQDESV (reference sequence). The length of the CDR3 is 12 residues. CDR3 loop: CASSSSDRTVFF. The CDR3 region has the DNA TGTGCCAGCAGCTCGAGCGACAGGACGGTGTTTTTT.

This clone occurred once. The V gene is TRBV3-1 (or the pseudogene TRBV3-2), the J gene TRBJ2-5; the match to TRBD1 covers 8 bases. CDR1 and CDR2 (germline): LGHDT, YNNKEL (reference sequence). V lost 0 bases to trimming and J lost 5 bases; unmatched junction nucleotides: 5. The CDR3 sequence is 15 residues long. The DNA for the CDR3 is TGTGCCAGCAGCCAAGACCGACAGGGGTTGGAGACCCAGTACTTC. Translation: CASSQDRQGLETQYF.

The rearrangement joins TRBV15 to TRBJ1-2; D is possibly TRBD1 (6 bases). Germline V CDR1 and CDR2: LNHNV, YYDKDF (reference sequence). This CDR3 region has 13 residues. Trimming shortened V by 5 bases and J by 6 bases, and 13 bases separated the two germline ends. CDR3 in amino acids: CATSANRDHGYTF. DNA of the CDR3: TGTGCCACCAGCGCCAACAGGGACCATGGCTACACCTTC.

The chain joins TRBV27 to TRBJ1-5; the D is unclear. This CDR3 is 12 amino acids long. Trimming took 3 bases from V and 2 from J, leaving 2 bases between them. Germline CDR1 MNHEY, CDR2 SMNVEV (reference sequence). CDR3 protein: CASSFGNQPQHF. The CDR3 DNA reads TGTGCCAGCAGTTTCGGCAATCAGCCCCAGCATTTT.

The chain carries TRBV6-4 and TRBJ1-1, with 8 bases matching TRBD1. CDR1 is MRHNA and CDR2 is SNTAGT in the germline V gene. The CDR3 covers 13 residues. V lost 4 bases, J lost 7 bases, and 5 bases stayed unmatched. The CDR3 is CASSGTGYSEAFF. CDR3 sequence (DNA): TGTGCCAGCAGTGGGACAGGGTATAGTGAAGCTTTCTTT.

Regarding this clone: Other DNA sequences in this sample translate to the same CDR3. V usage is TRBV18 and J usage is TRBJ1-1, with D possibly matching TRBD1 (5 bases). Germline CDR1 reads KGHSH; CDR2 reads LQKENI. This CDR3 region has 14 residues. The V and J ends lost 2 bases and 1 base respectively, with 8 bases between them. CDR3 DNA: TGTGCCAGCTCACCATCTCAGGGGAACACTGAAGCTTTCTTT. Protein sequence: CASSPSQGNTEAFF. The entire variable domain, with the rest obtained from reference TRBV18 and TRBJ1-1, is as follows: NAGVMQNPRHLVRRRGQEARLRCSPMKGHSHVYWYRQLPEEGLKFMVYLQKENIIDESGMPKERFSAEFPKEGPSILRIQQVVRGDSAAYFCASSPSQGNTEAFFGQGTRLTVV.

The chain is built from TRBV6-6 and TRBJ2-7; D is unresolved. Germline V gene sequence: CDR1 MNHNY, CDR2 SVGAGI (reference sequence). V lost 2 bases and J 2 bases, leaving 7 bases between the germline ends. The CDR3 sequence is 13 residues long. The CDR3 DNA follows: TGTGCCAGCAGTTACCTGGGCGCCTACGAGCAGTACGTC. This sequence encodes CASSYLGAYEQYV.

This clone was counted once. This chain joins TRBV7-2 and TRBJ1-2; D unclear. Trimming took off 1 base at V and 7 bases at J, with 7 bases between the two ends. This CDR3 spans 12 amino acids. Germline loops: CDR1 SGHTA, CDR2 FQGNSA. Written as DNA, the CDR3 is TGTGCCAGCAGCTTAGGAGGATTTGGCTACACCTTC. Amino acid sequence: CASSLGGFGYTF.

This chain connects TRBV28 to TRBJ1-6; D is possibly TRBD1 (5 bases). V gave up 8 bases and J gave up 6 bases, with 20 bases separating them. From germline, CDR1 is MDHEN and CDR2 SYDVKM. This CDR3 comprises 16 residues. The CDR3 DNA follows: TGTGCCAGCTCTTCGTACGTGCTCGGGGGTAATTCACCCCTCCACTTT. This codes for CASSSYVLGGNSPLHF.

The V gene is TRBV5-1, the J gene TRBJ1-3; the D is unclear. The CDR3 runs to 16 residues. Germline lookup yields CDR1 SGHRS and CDR2 YFSETQ. The V end was cut by 0 bases, the J end by 0 bases, with 10 bases between. CDR3 amino acids: CASSLGQVGSGNTIYF. The CDR3 nucleotides read TGCGCCAGCAGCTTGGGCCAGGTAGGCTCTGGAAACACCATATATTTT.

V is TRBV18 and J is TRBJ2-1; D is undetermined. Germline CDR1 and CDR2: KGHSH and LQKENI. Trimming took 6 bases from V and 2 from J, leaving 11 bases between them. The CDR3 covers 14 residues. CDR3 DNA sequence: TGTGCCAGCTCCCCCTCCAGGCCCTACAATGAGCAGTTCTTC. The encoded protein is CASSPSRPYNEQFF.

This clone was observed once. Other DNA sequences in this specimen translate into the identical CDR3. As DNA, the CDR3 is TGCGCCAGCAGCTCGGAGACAGGGATGAACACTGAAGCTTTCTTT. Protein sequence: CASSSETGMNTEAFF. V gene TRBV5-1 combines with J gene TRBJ1-1, with TRBD1 identical over 7 bases. J lost 0 bases, V lost 3 bases, and 5 bases had no gene match. The CDR3 is made up of 15 amino acids. The V gene's germline CDR1 is SGHRS and CDR2 YFSETQ.

Worth noting for this clone: Other nucleotide sequences in the sample specify the same CDR3. The genes are TRBV20-1 and TRBJ1-1; D is perhaps TRBD1 (6 bases). V was shortened by 6 bases and J by 4 bases, with 9 bases between the two germline ends. The CDR3 sequence is 11 residues long. Germline V gene lookup returns CDR1 DFQATT and CDR2 SNEGSKA (reference sequence). This chain's CDR3 is CSARQVTEAFF. In DNA, the CDR3 is TGCAGTGCGAGACAGGTCACTGAAGCTTTCTTT.

This sequence joins TRBV3-1 (or the pseudogene TRBV3-2) and TRBJ2-3, with D perhaps matching TRBD1 (5 bases). The CDR3 is made up of 13 amino acids. Looked up from germline, CDR1 is LGHDT and CDR2 is YNNKEL (reference sequence). Trimming removed 4 bases from V and 2 bases from J, with 7 bases in between. The CDR3 nucleotides read TGTGCCAGCAGCCGGACAAACACAGATACGCAGTATTTT. Protein sequence: CASSRTNTDTQYF.

The rearrangement uses TRBV28 and TRBJ2-3; 9 positions match TRBD2. This CDR3 spans 14 amino acids. After removal of 9 bases from V and 1 base from J, the junction contained 5 bases not matched to a gene. Germline V gene sequence: CDR1 MDHEN, CDR2 SYDVKM. CDR3 bases: TGTGCCAGTATGGCTAGCGGGGGCACAGATACGCAGTATTTT. It codes for CASMASGGTDTQYF.

This clone was seen more than once but under ten times. J is TRBJ1-2 and V is TRBV4-1; perhaps TRBD1 as D (6 bases). CDR1 is MGHRA, CDR2 YSYEKL, per germline. The CDR3 is 18 residues long. Trimming pared 4 bases from V and 7 bases from J, leaving 28 bases between. The CDR3 region has the DNA TGCGCCAGCAGCCCGAAGGGGGGGGTCGACAGATCCAGGTCTGGCTACACCTTC. Protein sequence: CASSPKGGVDRSRSGYTF.

This clone was counted a single time. This chain links TRBV3-1 (or the pseudogene TRBV3-2) with TRBJ1-1; possible D gene TRBD1, 6 bases. Looked up from germline, CDR1 is LGHDT and CDR2 is YNNKEL (reference sequence). V dropped 3 bases and J dropped 4 bases, with 12 bases sitting between them. The CDR3 totals 14 residues. For the CDR3, the DNA is TGTGCCAGCAGCCACGCAGGGGTTGGCACTGAAGCTTTCTTT. This translates into CASSHAGVGTEAFF.

The rearrangement joins TRBV3-1 (or the pseudogene TRBV3-2) to TRBJ2-7, with D tentatively TRBD2 (6 bases). V lost 4 bases and J lost 7, with 11 bases in between. The CDR3 loop spans 12 amino acids. CDR1 and CDR2 from the germline V gene are LGHDT and YNNKEL (reference sequence). CDR3 sequence: CASSLQAGEQYF. DNA for the CDR3: TGTGCCAGCAGCCTACAGGCGGGGGAGCAGTACTTC.

The chain employs TRBV6-2 or TRBV6-3 and TRBJ1-2; D is possibly TRBD1 (6 bases). Looked up from germline, CDR1 is MNHEY and CDR2 is SVGEGT. CDR3 length equals 14 residues. The ends were cut back, 0 bases at V and 9 bases at J, with 14 bases in the middle. For the CDR3, the DNA is TGTGCCAGCAGTTACTCGTTCACAGGGTCAAGCTACACCTTC. The encoded protein is CASSYSFTGSSYTF.

In the case of this clone: Different DNA sequences within this sample yield the same CDR3. The chain uses TRBV24-1 and TRBJ1-5; the match to TRBD1 covers 7 bases. Trimming removed 4 bases from V and 4 bases from J; junction bases left unmatched: 6. There are 15 residues in the CDR3. The germline gives CDR1 KGHDR, CDR2 SFDVKD. The CDR3 reads CATSDPGQPNQPQHF. The CDR3 region has the DNA TGTGCCACCAGTGACCCGGGACAGCCAAATCAGCCCCAGCATTTT.

The chain joins TRBV19 to TRBJ1-1; weak D call: TRBD1 (6 bases). CDR3 length equals 13 residues. Trimming cost V 9 bases and J 4 bases, with 15 bases left between them. Germline V gives CDR1 LNHDA, CDR2 SQIVND (reference sequence). The CDR3 spells CASSQGWGTEAFF. For the CDR3, the DNA is TGTGCCAGCTCACAGGGATGGGGCACTGAAGCTTTCTTT.